This TCR beta chain was retrieved from a study of cytomegalovirus exposure and HLA in healthy donors. The length of the CDR3 is 14 residues. The ends lost 5 bases at V and 8 bases at J; junction bases unmatched: 10. Germline CDR1 is LGHNT and CDR2 is FRNRAP. Concerning this clone itself: Its antigen is not identified.

13 Jbeta primers and 60 Vbeta primers were used for the PCR. The assay was immunoSEQ multiplex PCR, and TCRdb's table has in-frame clones only and misses some. The sample consists of approximately 220,000 clones, under 80% of them appearing once. Study-wide points: Earlier analysis looked at TCR beta V segments, and most were productive about 90% or about 30% of the time. Later on, an analysis tied under 20,000 TCR beta sequences to HLA alleles at 0.05 false discovery rate.

The gene calls are TRBV12-5 and TRBJ1-2, with TRBD1 identical over 8 bases. This receptor was taken from a woman in her thirties in good health and CMV-seronegative. Sequencing was performed on PBMCs. The CDR3 reads CASGQDRGLGGYTF. CDR3 DNA: TGTGCTAGTGGTCAAGACAGGGGATTGGGGGGCTACACCTTC.